This record looks at one TCR beta chain sequence and its context. Its antigen is undetermined. Sequencing was performed with immunoSEQ multiplex PCR; in TCRdb, only in-frame clones are kept and a portion is missing. The data show some 55,000 clones, with 80% to 90% seen just once and 2.1% held by the top ten. The data belong to a study of Tregs in tolerant kidney transplant recipients. Study-wide results and limits: Findings come from small patient numbers and require larger validation.

Germline CDR1 reads MNHEY; CDR2 reads SMNVEV (reference sequence). The V end was cut by 6 bases, the J end by 5 bases, with 16 bases between. The CDR3 is made up of 14 amino acids. The TCR was taken from a human donor who received a combined kidney and bone marrow transplant. This specimen consisted of Tregs from blood, obtained before the transplant. The chain carries TRBV27 and TRBJ1-1; maybe TRBD1 (5 bases). In DNA form, the CDR3 reads TGTGCCAGCAGCATGCAGGGCCTCGGGACTGAAGCTTTCTTT. It is translated as CASSMQGLGTEAFF.